This T cell receptor (beta chain) was sequenced during a study of human thymus T cells. Regarding this clone: Its specificity is not known.

The CDR3 covers 15 residues. J was trimmed by 9 bases and V by 2 bases; bases with no gene match: 4. CDR1 is SGHRS, CDR2 YFSETQ, per germline. During surgery, about 0.5-1 mL peripheral blood was drawn from four of eight donors. Genomic DNA was extracted from every available blood leukocyte. Overall study results and limits: Across thymic and blood repertoires, the usage of V and J genes appeared to be biased.

The assay was immunoSEQ multiplex PCR, and TCRdb's table has in-frame clones only and misses some. The sample contains 45,000 to 50,000 clones, approximately 95% of which appear only once. The sequenced material came from blood. This chain links TRBV5-1 with TRBJ2-1, with TRBD2 matching over 14 bases. This sequence originates from a girl under two years old with a congenital heart defect but otherwise immunologically healthy. Here the CDR3 reads CASSFGLAGGAEQFF. As DNA, the CDR3 is TGCGCCAGCAGCTTTGGACTAGCGGGAGGAGCTGAGCAGTTCTTC.